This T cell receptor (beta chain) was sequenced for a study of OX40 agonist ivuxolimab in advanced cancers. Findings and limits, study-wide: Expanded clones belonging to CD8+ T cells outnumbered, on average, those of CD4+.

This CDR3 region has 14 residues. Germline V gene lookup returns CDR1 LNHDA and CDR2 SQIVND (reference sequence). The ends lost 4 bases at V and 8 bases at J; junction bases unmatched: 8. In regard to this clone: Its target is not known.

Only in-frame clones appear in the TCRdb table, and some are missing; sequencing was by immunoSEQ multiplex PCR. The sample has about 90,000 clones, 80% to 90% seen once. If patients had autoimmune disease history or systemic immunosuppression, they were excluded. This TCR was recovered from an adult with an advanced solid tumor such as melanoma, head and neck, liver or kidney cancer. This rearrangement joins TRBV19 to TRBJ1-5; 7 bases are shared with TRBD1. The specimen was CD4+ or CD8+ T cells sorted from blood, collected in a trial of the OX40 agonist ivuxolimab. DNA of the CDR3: TGTGCCAGTAGTAGCGACAGGGCCACGGAGCCCCAGCATTTT. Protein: CASSSDRATEPQHF.